Here is one T cell receptor beta chain with its context. Its antigen is currently unknown. The data were produced by immunoSEQ multiplex PCR, yet TCRdb's version contains in-frame clones alone and is incomplete. The sample holds around 100,000 clones, 87% seen once. V dropped 5 bases and J dropped 9; count of bases not matched to a gene: 4. Germline V gene data show CDR1 as SGHVS and CDR2 as FQNEAQ. This CDR3 spans 14 amino acids. The sample comes from a study of graft-versus-host responses after intestinal transplantation. Study details: All recipients got anti-thymocyte globulin induction, then tacrolimus and steroids for approximately 3 years.

Study conclusions and caveats: Some GvH clones were seen earlier in gut or blood, suggesting intestinal origin.

The material sequenced was unstimulated CD4+ T cells sorted from spleen or lymph node cells, taken before transplant. The chain links TRBV7-8 to TRBJ1-6; TRBD1 matches 10 bases. The TCR comes from a human donor who was the organ donor for an intestinal transplant. This CDR3 is CASSPRDRGSPLHF. The CDR3 DNA follows: TGTGCCAGCAGCCCCCGGGACAGGGGTTCACCCCTCCACTTT.